Presented here are 23 T cell receptor beta chains from one specimen sequenced in a study of blood T cell repertoires in COVID-19. The table came from immunoSEQ multiplex PCR; TCRdb's copy has only in-frame clones and leaves some out. The sample has about 430,000 clones, roughly nine tenths seen once. Sequenced material: PBMCs or T cells enriched from blood (not recorded which). All receptors come from a man younger than 45 who had recovered from COVID-19.

J is TRBJ2-5 and V is TRBV19; 8 positions match TRBD2. J was trimmed by 4 bases and V by 6 bases; bases with no gene match: 10. Germline values: CDR1 LNHDA, CDR2 SQIVND (reference sequence). This CDR3 region has 15 residues. CDR3 sequence reads: CASSKGPGRGETQYF. CDR3 sequence (DNA): TGTGCCAGTAGCAAGGGCCCCGGGAGGGGAGAGACCCAGTACTTC.

Concerning this clone: Other DNA sequences of this sample code for an identical CDR3. The genes are TRBV20-1 and TRBJ2-5, with D unclear. Germline assignment: CDR1 DFQATT and CDR2 SNEGSKA (reference sequence). CDR3 length: 10 amino acids. V lost 5 bases and J 5 bases, leaving 6 bases between the germline ends. For the CDR3, the DNA is TGCAGTGCTGGCCGCGAGACCCAGTACTTC. It specifies CSAGRETQYF.

The CDR3 sequence: CASSLRLGRTDTQYF. The CDR3 coding sequence is TGTGCCAGCTCTCTGCGGTTGGGTCGCACAGATACGCAGTATTTT. The chain uses TRBV27 and TRBJ2-3, with no clear D. Trimming removed 8 bases at V and 1 base at J, with 16 bases between. CDR3 size: 15 residues. Germline values: CDR1 MNHEY, CDR2 SMNVEV (reference sequence).

Worth noting for this clone: Other DNA sequences in this specimen translate into the identical CDR3. The chain is built from TRBV6-5 and TRBJ1-1, with TRBD1 matching 11 bases. The CDR3 runs to 13 residues. The J segment lost 4 bases and the V segment lost 6 bases, leaving 1 base of the junction unmatched. Germline V gene sequence: CDR1 MNHEY, CDR2 SVGAGI. CDR3 DNA sequence: TGTGCCAGCAGGGGACAGGGGGGCACTGAAGCTTTCTTT. It translates to CASRGQGGTEAFF.

The V and J genes are TRBV5-6 and TRBJ2-7, with a possible D match to TRBD1 (5 bases). V dropped 2 bases and J dropped 6 bases, with 15 bases sitting between them. The CDR3 is made up of 14 amino acids. Germline loops: CDR1 SGHDT, CDR2 YYEEEE. CDR3 coding DNA: TGTGCCAGCAGCTTTTTGGTGGGGCCCCTCGAGCAGTACTTC. It specifies CASSFLVGPLEQYF. Full variable domain (remainder filled in from reference TRBV5-6 and TRBJ2-7): DAGVTQSPTHLIKTRGQQVTLRCSPKSGHDTVSWYQQALGQGPQFIFQYYEEEERQRGNFPDRFSGHQFPNYSSELNVNALLLGDSALYLCASSFLVGPLEQYFGPGTRLTVT.

This chain links TRBV6-5 with TRBJ1-1, with 8 positions matching TRBD1. This CDR3 has 15 residues. V dropped 6 bases and J dropped 4; count of bases not matched to a gene: 10. CDR1 MNHEY and CDR2 SVGAGI come from the germline V gene. CDR3 sequence (DNA): TGTGCCAGCAGCGAGTTCGGGACAGGAAGCACTGAAGCTTTCTTT. This gives the protein CASSEFGTGSTEAFF.

The CDR3 spells CASSLEQGANIQYF. CDR3 bases: TGTGCCAGCAGCTTAGAACAGGGGGCGAACATTCAGTACTTC. The chain carries TRBV5-5 and TRBJ2-4; TRBD1 matches 9 bases. Germline V lookup: CDR1 SGHKS, CDR2 YYEKEE (reference sequence). V lost 2 bases and J lost 7; bases outside the gene matches: 4. This CDR3 has 14 residues.

This clone was seen only once. The J gene is TRBJ1-6, the V gene TRBV3-1 (or the pseudogene TRBV3-2); D uncertain. This CDR3 has 15 residues. From germline, CDR1 is LGHDT and CDR2 YNNKEL (reference sequence). V lost 4 bases to trimming and J lost 6 bases, with 13 bases between them. The CDR3 DNA reads as TGTGCCAGCAGCCCCCGGACGAGCGGTAATTCACCCCTCCACTTT. It codes for CASSPRTSGNSPLHF.

V is TRBV12-3 or TRBV12-4 and J is TRBJ1-1; no reliable D call. Trimming pared 1 base from V and 8 bases from J, leaving 11 bases between. The CDR3 consists of 13 residues. CDR3 coding DNA: TGTGCCAGCAGTTTAGGTCGGTTCGGGGAAGCTTTCTTT. It translates to CASSLGRFGEAFF.

The CDR3 sequence: CASSAGVQESYEQYF. CDR3 DNA sequence: TGCGCCAGCAGCGCGGGGGTACAGGAATCCTACGAGCAGTACTTC. The V and J genes are TRBV5-1 and TRBJ2-7; 7 nucleotides line up with TRBD2. This CDR3 region has 15 residues. The V gene end was trimmed by 4 bases and the J gene end by 1 base; junction bases not matched to a gene: 8. Germline values: CDR1 SGHRS, CDR2 YFSETQ. Full variable domain (rest looked up from reference TRBV5-1 and TRBJ2-7): KAGVTQTPRYLIKTRGQQVTLSCSPISGHRSVSWYQQTPGQGLQFLFEYFSETQRNKGNFPGRFSGRQFSNSRSEMNVSTLELGDSALYLCASSAGVQESYEQYFGPGTRLTVT.

The CDR3 bases are TGTGCCAGCTCACCTCAGGACTATGGCTACACCTTC. Residues: CASSPQDYGYTF. The chain couples TRBV18 to TRBJ1-2; D is unclear. The CDR3 contains 12 residues. The V and J ends lost 3 bases and 3 bases respectively, with 5 bases between them. The germline gives CDR1 KGHSH, CDR2 LQKENI.

The chain uses TRBV29-1 and TRBJ2-7; unclear D gene. CDR1 and CDR2 (germline): SQVTM, ANQGSEA. The CDR3 has 13 amino acids. V was cut by 4 bases and J by 5 bases, with 15 bases left in between. CDR3 residues: CSVVRPLSDEQYF. In DNA form, the CDR3 reads TGCAGCGTTGTGCGGCCCTTAAGCGACGAGCAGTACTTC.

The rearrangement joins TRBV6-5 to TRBJ2-3; D might be TRBD2 (6 bases). V lost 6 bases and J lost 2, with 15 bases in between. Looked up from germline, CDR1 is MNHEY and CDR2 is SVGAGI. This CDR3 spans 15 amino acids. Here the CDR3 reads CASSRNGGSTDTQYF. DNA for the CDR3: TGTGCCAGCAGCCGAAACGGGGGATCCACAGATACGCAGTATTTT.

This clone was counted once. This chain connects TRBV15 to TRBJ1-1; D not certain. The CDR3 contains 13 residues. Germline assignment: CDR1 LNHNV and CDR2 YYDKDF (reference sequence). Trimming left V 0 bases short and J 1 base short, with 3 bases between. CDR3 coding DNA: TGTGCCACCAGCAGAGAGCGGAACACTGAAGCTTTCTTT. It specifies CATSRERNTEAFF.

The chain recombines TRBV10-3 with TRBJ2-6, with 7 positions matching TRBD1. The CDR3 has 14 amino acids. CDR1 is ENHRY, CDR2 SYGVKD, per germline. The junction had 4 bases not matched to a gene; V was cut back by 9 bases and J by 2 bases. The CDR3 is CAIRQGAGANVLTF. The CDR3 bases are TGTGCCATACGACAGGGTGCTGGGGCCAACGTCCTGACTTTC.

The chain recombines TRBV5-5 with TRBJ2-1; TRBD1 might be the D (6 bases). Trimming cost V 4 bases and J 1 base, with 9 bases left between them. The CDR3 has 14 amino acids. CDR1 is SGHKS, CDR2 YYEKEE, per germline (reference sequence). The CDR3 region is CASSTRGSYNEQFF. As DNA, the CDR3 is TGTGCCAGCAGCACTAGGGGGTCCTACAATGAGCAGTTCTTC.

The V gene is TRBV28, the J gene TRBJ1-2; no clear D gene. The CDR3 loop spans 15 amino acids. Germline CDR1 reads MDHEN; CDR2 reads SYDVKM. The V end lost 5 bases, the J end lost 4 bases, and 17 bases lay between the germline ends. The CDR3 nucleotides read TGTGCCAGCAGTCCCTATGACACCTTCGCCTATGGCTACACCTTC. Its translation is CASSPYDTFAYGYTF.

The chain is built from TRBV19 and TRBJ1-2; tentatively, D is TRBD1 (5 bases). V was pared by 5 bases and J by 3 bases, with 10 bases between. CDR1 and CDR2 from the germline V gene are LNHDA and SQIVND (reference sequence). This CDR3 has 13 amino acids. Here the CDR3 reads CASSRGVYYGYTF. CDR3 nucleotides: TGTGCCAGTAGTCGGGGGGTATACTATGGCTACACCTTC.

The V and J genes are TRBV5-6 and TRBJ2-7; maybe TRBD2 (5 bases). Between the trimmed V and J ends, which lost 4 bases and 3 bases, there was a span of 17 bases. The CDR3 consists of 15 residues. Germline CDR1 reads SGHDT; CDR2 reads YYEEEE. The CDR3 region is CASSRDLWGDYEQYF. For the CDR3, the DNA is TGTGCCAGCAGCCGTGACCTTTGGGGAGACTACGAGCAGTACTTC.

V usage is TRBV5-1 and J usage is TRBJ1-2, with 7 positions matching TRBD1. Looked up from germline, CDR1 is SGHRS and CDR2 is YFSETQ. J gave up 8 bases and V 3 bases, and 13 bases lay outside the gene matches. The CDR3 is made up of 15 amino acids. DNA of the CDR3: TGCGCCAGCAGCTCATTCCCCGGGACAGCAGGGGGCTACACCTTC. It yields the protein CASSSFPGTAGGYTF.

V is TRBV19 and J is TRBJ2-7; no definite D call. This CDR3 spans 16 amino acids. Looked up from germline, CDR1 is LNHDA and CDR2 is SQIVND (reference sequence). V was clipped by 1 base and J by 5 bases, with 18 bases between them. CDR3 sequence (DNA): TGTGCCAGTAGTATAGGGGCAGAACCCCGAACTGACGAGCAGTACTTC. This codes for CASSIGAEPRTDEQYF.

The rearrangement joins TRBV5-1 to TRBJ1-4; a possible D gene is TRBD1 (6 bases). Germline CDR1 and CDR2: SGHRS and YFSETQ. The CDR3 is 14 residues long. V was clipped by 0 bases and J by 8 bases, with 11 bases between them. CDR3 DNA sequence: TGCGCCAGCAGCTTGGTTGGGGGCGAGGAAAAACTGTTTTTT. Translating gives CASSLVGGEEKLFF.

The rearrangement uses TRBV4-1 and TRBJ1-3; D not certain. The CDR3 runs 12 residues. CDR1 MGHRA and CDR2 YSYEKL come from the germline V gene. V gave up 3 bases and J gave up 11 bases, with 11 bases separating them. CDR3 loop: CASSQVGGAIYF. CDR3 bases: TGCGCCAGCAGCCAGGTCGGAGGAGCCATATATTTT.